The 9 T cell receptor beta chains given below trace back to one sample, sequenced in a study of metastatic and nonmetastatic thyroid tumors. Before thyroid surgery, none of the patients had received any treatment. TCRdb re-called the PCR reads with MiXCR. The profile shows some 25,000 clones, roughly 23% of them singletons. The material sequenced was blood. Receptors originate from a female donor with papillary thyroid cancer or a benign thyroid nodule (not recorded which). Some clones in this sample may be carry-over from other donors' samples.

The sample holds many counts of this clone. The chain employs TRBV20-1 and TRBJ2-7, with 12 bases lining up with TRBD2. This CDR3 has 16 amino acids. The V and J ends lost 6 bases and 3 bases, in that order; junction bases with no gene match: 12. Germline lookup yields CDR1 DFQATT and CDR2 SNEGSKA (reference sequence). CDR3 residues: CSAPPTSGSPSYEQYF. CDR3 DNA sequence: TGCAGTGCCCCCCCGACTAGCGGGAGCCCTAGCTACGAGCAGTACTTC.

This clone was seen repeatedly, ten times or more. The chain employs TRBV29-1 and TRBJ2-1; 14 nucleotides align to TRBD2. CDR3 size: 15 residues. V trimming: 3 bases; J trimming: 6 bases; junction bases outside the gene matches: 4. CDR1 SQVTM and CDR2 ANQGSEA come from the germline V gene. The CDR3 sequence is CSVDAGTSGGNEQFF. For the CDR3, the DNA is TGCAGCGTTGACGCCGGGACTAGCGGGGGCAATGAGCAGTTCTTC.

J is TRBJ1-4 and V is TRBV18; TRBD1 might be the D (5 bases). V was clipped by 10 bases and J by 8 bases, with 20 bases between them. The V gene's germline CDR1 is KGHSH and CDR2 LQKENI. CDR3 length: 14 amino acids. The CDR3: CATRLGQPNEKLFF. For the CDR3, the DNA is TGTGCCACCAGATTAGGACAACCCAACGAAAAACTGTTTTTT.

By sample fraction, this clone is medium-sized. The gene calls are TRBV27 and TRBJ2-2; TRBD2 agrees at 13 bases. J gave up 4 bases and V 2 bases, and 1 base lay outside the gene matches. Germline assignment: CDR1 MNHEY and CDR2 SMNVEV (reference sequence). The CDR3 spans 16 residues. The CDR3 region is CASSLGLAGVTGELFF. As DNA, the CDR3 is TGTGCCAGCAGTTTAGGACTAGCGGGAGTCACCGGGGAGCTGTTTTTT.

This clone was seen at least ten times. J is TRBJ1-1 and V is TRBV6-2 or TRBV6-3; D unresolved. The V end lost 2 bases, the J end lost 1 base, and 5 bases lay between the germline ends. This CDR3 has 13 amino acids. Germline CDR1 and CDR2: MNHEY and SVGEGT. CDR3 sequence reads: CASSYGQNTEAFF. In DNA, the CDR3 is TGTGCCAGCAGTTACGGGCAGAACACTGAAGCTTTCTTT.

The rearrangement links TRBV20-1 to TRBJ2-3; 12 bases are a match to TRBD2. V was clipped by 6 bases and J by 5 bases; unmatched bases: 12. Per the germline V gene, CDR1 is DFQATT and CDR2 is SNEGSKA (reference sequence). The length of the CDR3 is 16 residues. For the CDR3, the DNA is TGCAGTGCATCTCTTCTAGCGGGGGGGCCTGAAGATACGCAGTATTTT. It translates to CSASLLAGGPEDTQYF.

This clone was seen repeatedly, ten times or more. The chain is built from TRBV2 and TRBJ2-2; D not resolved. The V gene lost 2 bases and the J gene lost 7 bases, with 11 bases spanning the gap. The CDR3 has 14 amino acids. Per germline, CDR1 SNHLY and CDR2 FYNNEI. The DNA of the CDR3 is TGTGCCAGCAGTGAAAGACCCAAGGGCGGGGAGCTGTTTTTT. Translating it yields CASSERPKGGELFF.

This clone has a count of ten or more. The chain employs TRBV30 and TRBJ2-5; tentatively, D is TRBD1 (5 bases). The germline V gene encodes CDR1 GTSNPN and CDR2 SVGIG (reference sequence). The CDR3 covers 13 residues. The V gene lost 3 bases and the J gene lost 10 bases, with 18 bases spanning the gap. In DNA, the CDR3 is TGTGCCTGGAGCGCCGGACACCTAAGAGACCAGTACTTC. Translated: CAWSAGHLRDQYF.

The V gene is TRBV30, the J gene TRBJ1-1; possibly TRBD1 for D (5 bases). Germline V gene lookup returns CDR1 GTSNPN and CDR2 SVGIG (reference sequence). This CDR3 comprises 12 residues. With 2 bases removed from V and 6 bases from J, the gap between germline ends came to 10 bases. CDR3 sequence: CAWSRGGAEAFF. DNA of the CDR3: TGTGCCTGGAGTCGGGGGGGAGCTGAAGCTTTCTTT. Complete variable domain (other parts from reference TRBV30 and TRBJ1-1): SQTIHQWPATLVQPVGSPLSLECTVEGTSNPNLYWYRQAAGRGLQLLFYSVGIGQISSEVPQNLSASRPQDRQFILSSKKLLLSDSGFYLCAWSRGGAEAFFGQGTRLTVV.